This T cell receptor beta chain was sequenced during a study of blood T cells in healthy people across ages. In its sample, this clonotype was seen a few times. The CDR3 runs 16 residues. The V segment lost 3 bases and the J segment 5 bases; nucleotides outside the gene matches: 9. Germline V gene sequence: CDR1 MNHEY, CDR2 SMNVEV (reference sequence). Next came a second PCR, run for about 6 to 11 cycles, which used a sample-barcoded 5' primer along with a J-beta primer mix. MiXCR, applied by TCRdb to the 5' RACE reads, yields one record per CDR3 protein. The data contain 1,100,000 or so distinct CDR3 sequences, more than 35% of them singletons.

The chain uses TRBV27 and TRBJ2-7; 11 bases are a match to TRBD1. This receptor was obtained from a woman aged 60 to 75 in good health. Sequenced material: blood. CDR3 sequence (DNA): TGTGCCAGCAGTTTCCTTAGGACAGGGGGCGGACACGAGCAGTACTTC. Translation gives CASSFLRTGGGHEQYF.